The text below deals with one TCR beta chain. Trimming took off 5 bases at V and 1 base at J, with 4 bases between the two ends. Germline CDR1 is MNHNS and CDR2 is SASEGT. The CDR3 length is 12 residues. TCRdb ran MiXCR on the 5' RACE reads and lists one entry per CDR3 protein. Seen here are about 61,000 distinct CDR3 sequences, around 30% observed once, and the top ten hold around 2%. The V call is TRBV6-1, the J call TRBJ2-3; D unresolved. The clonotype originates from a female donor with breast cancer. Sequencing was carried out using tumor-infiltrating naive CD4+ T cells sorted from the breast tumor. Subset denoted: naive CD4+ T cells, CD4+CD45RA+CD25-. DNA of the CDR3: TGTGCCAGCAGTTGGGGCACAGATACGCAGTATTTT. Residues: CASSWGTDTQYF.